These T cell receptor beta chains were read from a single sample in a study of cytomegalovirus exposure and HLA in healthy donors. This table comes from immunoSEQ multiplex PCR, and its TCRdb copy is limited to in-frame clones, with some not included. The sample has over 75,000 clones, approximately 80% seen once. Sequences were obtained from PBMCs. These receptors were taken from a man between 60 and 70 years old in good health and CMV-seropositive. The CDR3 runs from the conserved cysteine through the conserved F or W. The D gene is left open where the match is weak. Rows give clone size only sometimes, using once, few, many, or a class for an expanded clone.

>TRBJ1-3|NA|14|NA|TRBV13
CASSLSGSGNTIYF
TGTGCCAGCAGCTTATCGGGCTCTGGAAACACCATATATTTT
>TRBJ1-6|NA|14|NA|TRBV9
CASSVDRGTSPLHF
TGTGCCAGCAGCGTAGATAGGGGAACTTCACCCCTCCACTTT
>TRBJ1-1|NA|11|few|TRBV7-8
CASSLAQEAFF
TGTGCCAGCAGCTTAGCACAGGAAGCTTTCTTT
>TRBJ2-7|TRBD2|13|few|TRBV6-5
CASRNTDRLAPYF
TGTGCCAGCAGGAACACCGACCGACTAGCGCCGTACTTC
>TRBJ2-3|NA|14|NA|TRBV5-6
CASSLTGEVNTQYF
TGTGCCAGCAGCTTGACAGGGGAGGTAAATACGCAGTATTTT
>TRBJ1-6|TRBD1|17|NA|TRBV27
CASSPIGQGIFNSPLHF
TGTGCCAGCAGTCCCATTGGACAGGGCATTTTTAATTCCCCCCTCCACTTT
>TRBJ1-6|TRBD1|14|NA|TRBV12-5
CASGFGQGDSPLHF
TGTGCTAGTGGTTTTGGGCAGGGGGATTCACCCCTCCACTTT
>TRBJ2-3|NA|14|NA|TRBV10-3
CAISESSGTDTQYF
TGTGCCATCAGTGAGTCGTCGGGCACAGATACGCAGTATTTT
>TRBJ1-1|NA|14|NA|TRBV6-1
CASSGVQGNTEAFF
TGTGCCAGCAGTGGTGTGCAGGGGAACACTGAAGCTTTCTTT
>TRBJ1-5|NA|16|NA|TRBV5-5
CASSHLPQEQNSAQHF
TGTGCCAGCAGCCATTTACCTCAAGAGCAAAACTCGGCCCAGCATTTT
>TRBJ2-7|TRBD2|14|NA|TRBV7-9
CASSLGGGSYEQYF
TGTGCCAGCAGCTTAGGGGGGGGCTCCTACGAGCAGTACTTC
>TRBJ2-5|NA|16|NA|TRBV19
CASSIVGAGVQETQYF
TGTGCCAGTAGTATAGTTGGGGCAGGTGTCCAAGAGACCCAGTACTTC
>TRBJ1-6|NA|17|NA|TRBV27
CASSFSLWSSYNSPLHF
TGTGCCAGCAGTTTTTCTTTGTGGAGCTCCTATAATTCACCCCTCCACTTT
>TRBJ2-2|NA|14|NA|TRBV6-5
CATSTGIQGGELFF
TGTGCCACCTCGACAGGCATCCAAGGCGGGGAGCTGTTTTTT
>TRBJ2-5|TRBD1|15|NA|TRBV4-3
CASSQAQGVGETQYF
TGCGCCAGCAGCCAAGCTCAGGGGGTGGGGGAGACCCAGTACTTC
>TRBJ2-5|NA|15|NA|TRBV19
CASSIAGRGVKTQYF
TGTGCCAGTAGTATAGCGGGCAGGGGGGTTAAGACCCAGTACTTC
>TRBJ2-5|NA|16|NA|TRBV5-1
CASSLLRQGRTETQYF
TGCGCCAGCAGCTTGTTGAGACAAGGAAGAACGGAGACCCAGTACTTC
>TRBJ2-2|NA|16|NA|TRBV28
CASSLGGGAGTGELFF
TGTGCCAGCAGTTTGGGCGGCGGGGCGGGGACCGGGGAGCTGTTTTTT
>TRBJ2-1|TRBD2|16|NA|TRBV7-7
CASSNAKRGDYNEQFF
TGTGCTAGCAGCAACGCCAAGCGGGGGGATTACAATGAGCAGTTCTTC
>TRBJ2-2|TRBD2|16|NA|TRBV5-3
CARSLGLADNTGELFF
TGTGCCAGAAGCTTAGGACTAGCTGACAACACCGGGGAGCTGTTTTTT
>TRBJ2-2|NA|15|NA|TRBV7-8
CASSLEARGTGELFF
TGTGCCAGCAGCTTAGAGGCGCGGGGCACCGGGGAGCTGTTTTTT
>TRBJ2-2|NA|11|once|TRBV30
CAWSVRGELFF
TGTGCCTGGAGTGTGAGAGGGGAGCTGTTTTTT
>TRBJ2-5|TRBD1|13|NA|TRBV7-9
CASSSYRGETQYF
TGTGCCAGCAGCTCCTACAGGGGAGAGACCCAGTACTTC
>TRBJ2-3|NA|14|NA|TRBV11-2
CASSSRGATDTQYF
TGTGCCAGCAGCTCACGGGGGGCGACAGATACGCAGTATTTT
>TRBJ2-3|NA|14|NA|TRBV6-5
CASRAGLKSDTQYF
TGTGCCAGCAGGGCTGGACTGAAATCAGATACGCAGTATTTT
>TRBJ2-5|TRBD2|15|NA|TRBV6-5
CASNPSGGRGETQYF
TGTGCCAGCAACCCTAGCGGGGGCCGGGGAGAGACCCAGTACTTC
>TRBJ2-2|NA|15|NA|TRBV5-1
CASSLGVAATGELFF
TGCGCCAGCAGCTTGGGGGTGGCGGCCACCGGGGAGCTGTTTTTT
>TRBJ1-1|TRBD1|17|NA|TRBV5-1
CASERDGQGRVNTEAFF
TGCGCCAGCGAGCGTGATGGACAGGGGAGGGTGAACACTGAAGCTTTCTTT
>TRBJ1-2|TRBD1|14|NA|TRBV9
CASSPLDRGRGYTF
TGTGCCAGCAGCCCTCTAGACAGGGGACGTGGCTACACCTTC
>TRBJ2-3|TRBD2|16|few|TRBV5-4
CASSRAAGGYTDTQYF
TGTGCCAGCAGCCGGGCCGCGGGGGGCTACACAGATACGCAGTATTTT
>TRBJ1-1|TRBD1|14|NA|TRBV4-3
CASSQDWTGSEAFF
TGCGCCAGCAGCCAAGATTGGACAGGGTCCGAAGCTTTCTTT
>TRBJ2-7|TRBD1|14|NA|TRBV19
CASSQVARGLEQYF
TGTGCCAGTAGTCAGGTGGCCAGGGGGCTCGAGCAGTACTTC
>TRBJ2-5|NA|15|NA|TRBV6-1
CASSHQGSSGQTQYF
TGTGCCAGCAGCCACCAGGGGTCCTCGGGACAGACCCAGTACTTC
>TRBJ2-7|TRBD1|12|NA|TRBV27
CASSPPGGEQYF
TGTGCCAGCAGTCCCCCAGGGGGCGAGCAGTACTTC
>TRBJ2-1|NA|12|NA|TRBV5-1
CASSRQDNEQFF
TGCGCCAGCAGCCGACAGGACAATGAGCAGTTCTTC
>TRBJ1-5|NA|12|NA|TRBV4-2
CASSHPNQPQHF
TGTGCCAGCAGCCATCCAAATCAGCCCCAGCATTTT
>TRBJ2-1|NA|16|NA|TRBV9
CASSAQGHPAYNEQFF
TGTGCCAGCAGCGCTCAGGGACACCCGGCCTACAATGAGCAGTTCTTC
>TRBJ2-5|NA|15|NA|TRBV5-4
CASSLGISEGETQYF
TGTGCCAGCAGCTTGGGGATCTCGGAGGGGGAGACCCAGTACTTC
>TRBJ2-7|NA|14|NA|TRBV25-1
CASSGRVILYEQYF
TGTGCCAGCAGTGGCCGTGTAATCCTCTACGAGCAGTACTTC
>TRBJ1-1|NA|13|NA|TRBV7-7
CASSRSEKSEAFF
TGTGCTAGCAGCCGGAGCGAAAAAAGCGAAGCTTTCTTT
>TRBJ1-1|NA|15|few|TRBV4-2
CASSQDEGTGTEAFF
TGTGCCAGCAGCCAAGACGAGGGAACGGGCACTGAAGCTTTCTTT
>TRBJ1-2|NA|14|NA|TRBV27
CASSTNLVDYGCTF
TGTGCCAGCAGTACGAACCTCGTCGACTATGGCTGCACCTTC
>TRBJ2-2|TRBD1|16|NA|TRBV28
CASRPDRGTATGELFF
TGTGCCAGCAGGCCCGACAGGGGTACGGCCACCGGGGAGCTGTTTTTT
>TRBJ2-4|NA|16|NA|TRBV5-1
CASSFDTGDSKNIQYF
TGCGCCAGCAGCTTCGATACAGGAGATTCCAAAAACATTCAGTACTTC
>TRBJ2-1|NA|16|large|TRBV4-2
CASSQEGAAPYNEQFF
TGTGCCAGCAGCCAAGAAGGAGCGGCCCCCTACAATGAGCAGTTCTTC
>TRBJ1-1|NA|12|NA|TRBV14
CASSQDRLQAFF
TGTGCCAGCAGCCAAGACAGGTTACAGGCTTTCTTT